This entry lists 9 T cell receptor beta chains sequenced from one sample in a study of cytomegalovirus exposure and HLA in healthy donors. Amplification used 60 Vbeta primers and 13 Jbeta primers. The repertoire was sequenced with immunoSEQ multiplex PCR; TCRdb's copy has only in-frame clones and lacks some. The data hold about 160,000 clones, with approximately 84% observed a single time. The sample was PBMCs. The receptor source for this set is a boy aged 2 to 10 in good health and CMV-seronegative.

This chain joins TRBV4-1 and TRBJ1-5, with 8 bases that match TRBD1. V was clipped by 4 bases and J by 5 bases; unmatched bases: 7. Germline V CDR1 and CDR2: MGHRA, YSYEKL. The CDR3 extends over 15 amino acids. In DNA, the CDR3 is TGCGCCAGCAGCCTACGTATGACAGGGGATCAGCCCCAGCATTTT. It codes for CASSLRMTGDQPQHF.

V and J are TRBV2 and TRBJ2-1; 8 positions match TRBD2. The V gene's germline CDR1 is SNHLY and CDR2 FYNNEI. The CDR3 spans 15 residues. The V and J ends lost 6 bases and 2 bases, in that order; junction bases with no gene match: 6. This CDR3 reads CASRGLAGTYNEQFF. The CDR3 nucleotides are TGTGCCAGCAGGGGTTTAGCGGGGACCTACAATGAGCAGTTCTTC.

V gene TRBV7-8 combines with J gene TRBJ2-2; no reliable D call. The CDR3 extends over 15 amino acids. Per germline, CDR1 SGHVS and CDR2 FQNEAQ. Between the trimmed V and J ends, which lost 5 bases and 7 bases, there was a span of 17 bases. CDR3 in amino acids: CASSLVTAVGGELFF. For the CDR3, the DNA is TGTGCCAGCAGCCTAGTCACCGCGGTTGGCGGGGAGCTGTTTTTT.

The chain recombines TRBV5-1 with TRBJ2-3; TRBD2 matches at 7 bases. Trimming removed 4 bases from V and 2 bases from J; junction bases left unmatched: 4. The CDR3 spans 14 residues. Germline CDR1 and CDR2: SGHRS and YFSETQ. The CDR3 nucleotides read TGCGCCAGCAGCCGAAGCGGGGCCACAGATACGCAGTATTTT. Its translation: CASSRSGATDTQYF.

The chain recombines TRBV27 with TRBJ2-7, with 7 positions matching TRBD1. This CDR3 has 16 amino acids. Trimming at V came to 5 bases and at J to 2 bases, leaving 12 bases not matched to a gene. CDR1 is MNHEY, CDR2 SMNVEV, per germline (reference sequence). In DNA, the CDR3 is TGTGCCAGCAGTGTCGGGACAGCCGGTTGGGCCTACGAGCAGTACTTC. It is translated as CASSVGTAGWAYEQYF.

The chain recombines TRBV30 with TRBJ2-1, with D tentatively TRBD1 (6 bases). The V end was cut by 4 bases, the J end by 6 bases, with 13 bases between. Germline V lookup: CDR1 GTSNPN, CDR2 SVGIG (reference sequence). The CDR3 is made up of 13 amino acids. CDR3 region: CAWTWGPSNEQFF. The CDR3 DNA follows: TGTGCCTGGACTTGGGGGCCATCCAATGAGCAGTTCTTC.

The chain recombines TRBV7-6 with TRBJ2-3; tentatively, D is TRBD2 (6 bases). V dropped 5 bases and J dropped 5 bases, with 11 bases sitting between them. The CDR3 has 13 residues. Germline V gene data show CDR1 as SGHVS and CDR2 as FNYEAQ. The CDR3 loop is CASSGPREDTQYF. The CDR3 DNA follows: TGTGCCAGCAGCGGACCGCGGGAAGATACGCAGTATTTT.

The chain combines TRBV5-1 with TRBJ2-3; D remains unclear. The germline V gene encodes CDR1 SGHRS and CDR2 YFSETQ. The CDR3 is 13 amino acids. V was cut by 7 bases and J by 2 bases, with 11 bases left in between. The CDR3 DNA sequence: TGCGCCAGCCGTGAAAGCGTCACAGATACGCAGTATTTT. As protein: CASRESVTDTQYF. The whole variable domain, remainder taken from reference TRBV5-1 and TRBJ2-3, is KAGVTQTPRYLIKTRGQQVTLSCSPISGHRSVSWYQQTPGQGLQFLFEYFSETQRNKGNFPGRFSGRQFSNSRSEMNVSTLELGDSALYLCASRESVTDTQYFGPGTRLTVL.

The chain uses TRBV5-1 and TRBJ1-3, with a weak D call TRBD1 (6 bases). CDR1 SGHRS and CDR2 YFSETQ come from the germline V gene. V lost 3 bases and J 2 bases, leaving 18 bases between the germline ends. The CDR3 extends over 17 amino acids. The CDR3 here is CASSWETGPRAGNTIYF. In nucleotides, the CDR3 is TGCGCCAGCAGCTGGGAGACAGGTCCCAGGGCTGGAAACACCATATATTTT.